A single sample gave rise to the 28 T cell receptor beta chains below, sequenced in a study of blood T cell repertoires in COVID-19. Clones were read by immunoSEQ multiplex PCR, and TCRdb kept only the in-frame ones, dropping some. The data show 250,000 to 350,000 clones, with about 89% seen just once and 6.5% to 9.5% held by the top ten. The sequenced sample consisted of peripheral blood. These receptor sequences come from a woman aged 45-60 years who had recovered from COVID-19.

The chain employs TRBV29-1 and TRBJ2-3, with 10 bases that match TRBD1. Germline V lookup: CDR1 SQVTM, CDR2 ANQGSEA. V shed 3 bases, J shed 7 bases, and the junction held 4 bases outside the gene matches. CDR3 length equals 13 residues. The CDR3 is CSVDGGQGNTQYF. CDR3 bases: TGCAGCGTTGATGGGGGACAGGGGAATACGCAGTATTTT.

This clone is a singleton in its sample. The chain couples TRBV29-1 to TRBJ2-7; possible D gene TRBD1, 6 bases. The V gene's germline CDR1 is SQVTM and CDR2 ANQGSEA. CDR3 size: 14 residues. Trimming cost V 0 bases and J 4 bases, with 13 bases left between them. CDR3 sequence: CSVEDRKQGYEQYF. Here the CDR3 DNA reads TGCAGCGTTGAAGACCGAAAACAGGGATACGAGCAGTACTTC.

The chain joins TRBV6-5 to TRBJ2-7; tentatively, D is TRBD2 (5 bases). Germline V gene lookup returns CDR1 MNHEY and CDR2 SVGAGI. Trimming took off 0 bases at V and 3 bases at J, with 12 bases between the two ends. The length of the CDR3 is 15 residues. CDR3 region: CASSYSRGSLYEQYF. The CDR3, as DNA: TGTGCCAGCAGTTACTCAAGAGGGAGTCTCTACGAGCAGTACTTC.

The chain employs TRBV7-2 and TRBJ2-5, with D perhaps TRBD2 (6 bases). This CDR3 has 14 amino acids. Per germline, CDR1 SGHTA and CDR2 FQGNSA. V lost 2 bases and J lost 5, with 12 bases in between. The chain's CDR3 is CASSLSRGGETQYF. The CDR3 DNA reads TGTGCCAGCAGCTTATCCAGAGGAGGGGAGACCCAGTACTTC.

The CDR3 nucleotides read TGTGCCAGCAGCCAAGCTCAACTAGCGGGCTCCTACGAGCAGTACTTC. It encodes CASSQAQLAGSYEQYF. The rearrangement joins TRBV4-2 to TRBJ2-7; 9 nucleotides align to TRBD2. CDR3 length: 16 residues. The ends lost 1 base at V and 0 bases at J; junction bases unmatched: 4. In germline, CDR1 is LGHNA, CDR2 YNFKEQ.

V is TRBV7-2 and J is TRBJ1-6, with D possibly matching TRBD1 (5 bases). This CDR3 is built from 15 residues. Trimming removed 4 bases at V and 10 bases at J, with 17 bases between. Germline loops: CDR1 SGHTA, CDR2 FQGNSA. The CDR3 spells CASSSDMGPASPLHF. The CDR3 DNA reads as TGTGCCAGCAGCTCGGACATGGGGCCGGCATCACCCCTCCACTTT.

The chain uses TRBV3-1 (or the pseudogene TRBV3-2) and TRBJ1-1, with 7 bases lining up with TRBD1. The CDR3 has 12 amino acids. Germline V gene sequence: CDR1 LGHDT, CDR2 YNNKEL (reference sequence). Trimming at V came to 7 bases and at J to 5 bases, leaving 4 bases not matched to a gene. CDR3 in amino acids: CASISQGTEAFF. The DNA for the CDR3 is TGTGCCAGCATCTCACAGGGGACTGAAGCTTTCTTT.

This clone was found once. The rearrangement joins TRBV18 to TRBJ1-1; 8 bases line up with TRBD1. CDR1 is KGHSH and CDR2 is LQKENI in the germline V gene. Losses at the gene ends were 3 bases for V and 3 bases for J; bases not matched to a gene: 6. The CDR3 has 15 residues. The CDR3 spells CASSPQTGGDTEAFF. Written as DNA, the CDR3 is TGTGCCAGCTCACCCCAAACAGGGGGGGACACTGAAGCTTTCTTT.

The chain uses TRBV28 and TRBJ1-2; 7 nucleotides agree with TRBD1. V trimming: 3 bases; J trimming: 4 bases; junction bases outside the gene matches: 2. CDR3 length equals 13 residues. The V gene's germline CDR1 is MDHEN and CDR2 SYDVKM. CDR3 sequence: CASSFGTAYGYTF. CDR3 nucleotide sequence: TGTGCCAGCAGTTTCGGGACAGCCTATGGCTACACCTTC.

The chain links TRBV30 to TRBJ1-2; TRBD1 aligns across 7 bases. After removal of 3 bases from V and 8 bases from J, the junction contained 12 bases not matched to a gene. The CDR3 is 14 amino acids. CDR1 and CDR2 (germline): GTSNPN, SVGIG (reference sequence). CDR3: CAWRETGQGRGYTF. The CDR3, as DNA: TGTGCCTGGAGGGAGACAGGGCAGGGACGCGGCTACACCTTC.

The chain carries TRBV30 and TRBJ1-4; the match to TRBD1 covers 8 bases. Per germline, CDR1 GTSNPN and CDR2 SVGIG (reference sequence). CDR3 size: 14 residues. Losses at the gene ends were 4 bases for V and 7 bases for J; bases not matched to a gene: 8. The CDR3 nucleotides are TGTGCCTGGAACAGGGGGGGTTTGGGTGAAAAACTGTTTTTT. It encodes CAWNRGGLGEKLFF.

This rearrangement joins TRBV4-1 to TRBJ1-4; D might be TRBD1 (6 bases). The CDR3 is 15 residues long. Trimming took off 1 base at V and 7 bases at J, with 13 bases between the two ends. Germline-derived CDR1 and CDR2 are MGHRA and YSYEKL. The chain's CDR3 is CASSQVLQGGEKLFF. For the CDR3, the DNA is TGCGCCAGCAGCCAAGTGTTACAGGGTGGTGAAAAACTGTTTTTT.

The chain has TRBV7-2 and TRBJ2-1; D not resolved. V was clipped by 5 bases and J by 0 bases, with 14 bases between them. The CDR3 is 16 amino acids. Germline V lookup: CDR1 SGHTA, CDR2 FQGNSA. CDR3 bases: TGTGCCAGCAGCGTAAACTCCCCGGGCTCCTACAATGAGCAGTTCTTC. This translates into CASSVNSPGSYNEQFF.

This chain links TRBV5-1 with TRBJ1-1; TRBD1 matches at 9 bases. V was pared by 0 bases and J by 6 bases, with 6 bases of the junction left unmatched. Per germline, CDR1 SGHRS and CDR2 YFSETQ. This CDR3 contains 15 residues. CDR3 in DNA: TGCGCCAGCAGCTTGGACTACAGGGGGCAAGCTGAAGCTTTCTTT. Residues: CASSLDYRGQAEAFF.

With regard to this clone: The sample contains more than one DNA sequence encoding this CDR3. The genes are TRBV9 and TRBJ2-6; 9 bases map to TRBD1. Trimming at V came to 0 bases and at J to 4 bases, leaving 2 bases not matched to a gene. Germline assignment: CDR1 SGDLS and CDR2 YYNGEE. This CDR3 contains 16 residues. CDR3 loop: CASSVGTGVGANVLTF. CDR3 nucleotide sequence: TGTGCCAGCAGCGTAGGGACAGGGGTAGGGGCCAACGTCCTGACTTTC.

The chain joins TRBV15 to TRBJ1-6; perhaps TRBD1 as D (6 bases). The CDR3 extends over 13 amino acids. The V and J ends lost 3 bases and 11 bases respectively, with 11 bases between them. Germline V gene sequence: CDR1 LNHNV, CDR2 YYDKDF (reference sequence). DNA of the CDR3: TGTGCCACCAGCAGCAGGTACAGGGCACCCCTCCACTTT. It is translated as CATSSRYRAPLHF.

Here the CDR3 reads CASSLETTNYGYTF. The CDR3 DNA sequence: TGTGCCAGCAGCTTGGAGACAACTAACTATGGCTACACCTTC. The gene calls are TRBV5-4 and TRBJ1-2; D remains unclear. CDR1 and CDR2 from the germline V gene are SGHNT and YYREEE (reference sequence). Trimming took 0 bases from V and 0 from J, leaving 6 bases between them. This CDR3 is built from 14 residues.

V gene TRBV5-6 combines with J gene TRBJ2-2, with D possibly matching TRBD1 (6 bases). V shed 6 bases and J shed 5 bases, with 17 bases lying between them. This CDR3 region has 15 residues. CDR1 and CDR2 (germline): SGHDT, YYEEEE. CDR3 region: CASTDLDSTTGELFF. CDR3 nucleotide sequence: TGTGCCAGCACCGACCTGGACAGCACTACCGGGGAGCTGTTTTTT.

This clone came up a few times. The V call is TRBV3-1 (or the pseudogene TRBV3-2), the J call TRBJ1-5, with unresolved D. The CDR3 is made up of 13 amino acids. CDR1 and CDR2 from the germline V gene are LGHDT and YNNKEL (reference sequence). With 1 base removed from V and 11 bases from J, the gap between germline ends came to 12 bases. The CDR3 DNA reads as TGTGCCAGCAGCCAAGGGACTCAGAAGACCCAGCATTTT. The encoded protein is CASSQGTQKTQHF.

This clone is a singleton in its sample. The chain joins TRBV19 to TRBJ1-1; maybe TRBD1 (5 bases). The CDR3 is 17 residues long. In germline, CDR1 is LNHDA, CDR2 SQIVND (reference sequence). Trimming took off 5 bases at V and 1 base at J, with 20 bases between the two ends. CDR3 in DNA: TGTGCCAGTAGTCCCCATGGGCAGCTAAGGGGGAACACTGAAGCTTTCTTT. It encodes CASSPHGQLRGNTEAFF.

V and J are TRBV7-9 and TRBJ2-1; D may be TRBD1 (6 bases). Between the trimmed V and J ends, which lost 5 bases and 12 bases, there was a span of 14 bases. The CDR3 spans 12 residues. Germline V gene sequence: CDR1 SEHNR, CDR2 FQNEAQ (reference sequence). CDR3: CASSGGYSLQFF. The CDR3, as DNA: TGTGCCAGCAGCGGGGGCTATTCGTTGCAGTTCTTC.

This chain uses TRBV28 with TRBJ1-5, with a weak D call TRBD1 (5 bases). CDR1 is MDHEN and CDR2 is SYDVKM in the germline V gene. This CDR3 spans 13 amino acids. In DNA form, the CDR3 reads TGTGCTTCGATAGGGGCGAACAATCAGCCCCAGCATTTT. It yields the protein CASIGANNQPQHF.

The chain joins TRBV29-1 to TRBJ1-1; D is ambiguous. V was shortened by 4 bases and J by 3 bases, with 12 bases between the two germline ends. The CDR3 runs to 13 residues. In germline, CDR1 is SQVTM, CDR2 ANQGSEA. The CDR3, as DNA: TGCAGCGTTGCGGTGTGGAGGGACACTGAAGCTTTCTTT. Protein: CSVAVWRDTEAFF.

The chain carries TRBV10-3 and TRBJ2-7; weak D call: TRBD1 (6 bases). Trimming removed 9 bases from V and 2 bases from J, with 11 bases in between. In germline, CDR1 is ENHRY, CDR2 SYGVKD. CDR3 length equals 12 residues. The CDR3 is CAIGGTPYEQYF. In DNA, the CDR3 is TGTGCCATAGGGGGTACCCCCTACGAGCAGTACTTC.

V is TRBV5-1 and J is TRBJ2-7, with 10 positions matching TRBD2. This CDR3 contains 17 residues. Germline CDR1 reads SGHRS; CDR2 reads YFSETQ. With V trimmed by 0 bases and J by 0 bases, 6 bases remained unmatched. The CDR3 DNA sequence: TGCGCCAGCAGCTTGGCCTTCGGGACTAGCGTCTCCTACGAGCAGTACTTC. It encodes CASSLAFGTSVSYEQYF. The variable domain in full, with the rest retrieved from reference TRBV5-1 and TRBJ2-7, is KAGVTQTPRYLIKTRGQQVTLSCSPISGHRSVSWYQQTPGQGLQFLFEYFSETQRNKGNFPGRFSGRQFSNSRSEMNVSTLELGDSALYLCASSLAFGTSVSYEQYFGPGTRLTVT.

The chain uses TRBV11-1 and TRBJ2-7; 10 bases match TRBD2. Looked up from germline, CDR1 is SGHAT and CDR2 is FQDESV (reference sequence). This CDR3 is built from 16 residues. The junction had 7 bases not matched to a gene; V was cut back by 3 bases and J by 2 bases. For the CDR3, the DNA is TGTGCCAGCAGCTTGACTAGCGGGCCCTCCCCCTACGAGCAGTACTTC. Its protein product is CASSLTSGPSPYEQYF.

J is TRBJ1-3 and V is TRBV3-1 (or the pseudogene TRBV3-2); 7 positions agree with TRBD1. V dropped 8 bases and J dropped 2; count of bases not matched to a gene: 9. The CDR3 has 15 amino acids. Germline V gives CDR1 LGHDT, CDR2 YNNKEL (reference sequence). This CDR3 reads CASRAEGATGNTIYF. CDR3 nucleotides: TGTGCCAGCCGCGCGGAGGGGGCAACTGGAAACACCATATATTTT.

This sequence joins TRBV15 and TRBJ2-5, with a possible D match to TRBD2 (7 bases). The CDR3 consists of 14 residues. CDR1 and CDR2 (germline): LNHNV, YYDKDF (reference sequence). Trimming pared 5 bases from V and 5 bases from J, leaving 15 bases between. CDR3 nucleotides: TGTGCCACCAGCCCCTCGGGGGGCCTTGAGACCCAGTACTTC. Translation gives CATSPSGGLETQYF.